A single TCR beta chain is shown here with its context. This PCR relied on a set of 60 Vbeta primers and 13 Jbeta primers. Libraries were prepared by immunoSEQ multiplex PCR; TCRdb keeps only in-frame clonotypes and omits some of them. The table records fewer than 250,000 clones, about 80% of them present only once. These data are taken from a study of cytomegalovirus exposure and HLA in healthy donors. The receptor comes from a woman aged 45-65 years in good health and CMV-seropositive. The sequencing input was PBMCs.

The CDR3 region is CASSVRQAYEQYF. CDR3 coding DNA: TGTGCCAGCAGCGTCCGTCAGGCCTACGAGCAGTACTTC. This sequence joins TRBV7-2 and TRBJ2-7; D unresolved. V lost 5 bases and J lost 2, with 10 bases in between. The CDR3 is 13 residues long. CDR1 and CDR2 (germline): SGHTA, FQGNSA.